This T cell receptor beta chain was identified during a study of lymphopenia after photon versus proton radiotherapy. General study points: Photon-treated patients lost naive T cells and TCR diversity; proton-treated stayed stable. Post-nadir TCR diversity decline inversely tracked overall survival among those who died. Survival link was tested only in deceased patients; proton benefit remains a possibility. Oligoclonal CD8+ Temra expansion after nadir drove photon patients' diversity drop.

Sequencing was performed with immunoSEQ multiplex PCR; in TCRdb, only in-frame clones are kept and a portion is missing. This table has under 20,000 clones, under 95% appearing once. To note about this clone: Its specificity is unknown.

The CDR3 length is 14 residues. CDR1 and CDR2 (germline): ENHRY, SYGVKD. V gave up 7 bases and J gave up 5 bases, with 18 bases separating them. J is TRBJ2-7 and V is TRBV10-3; tentative D call: TRBD2 (7 bases). This specimen consisted of peripheral blood, obtained from a patient treated with photon-based radiotherapy. The clonotype comes from a man in his fifties or sixties with pancreatic cancer. The CDR3 DNA reads TGTGCCATCACCCCGGTAGGGGGGGGCCACGAGCAGTACTTC. This gives the protein CAITPVGGGHEQYF.